The 20 T cell receptor beta chains below come from one sample, sequenced in a study of blood T cell repertoires in COVID-19. TCRdb keeps only in-frame clones here, not all; method: immunoSEQ multiplex PCR. The sample includes some 240,000 clones, about nine tenths of them seen just once. The sample taken for sequencing was peripheral blood. These receptors all stem from a man aged 55 to 70 who had recovered from COVID-19.

The chain joins TRBV10-3 to TRBJ1-2; 9 bases align to TRBD1. The trim removed 3 bases at V and 8 bases at J, leaving 13 bases unmatched. This CDR3 has 16 residues. Germline lookup yields CDR1 ENHRY and CDR2 SYGVKD. In DNA form, the CDR3 reads TGTGCCATCAGTGATGCCGGACAGGGGCAAAGTCGGGGCTACACCTTC. As protein: CAISDAGQGQSRGYTF.

V gene TRBV28 combines with J gene TRBJ1-1; the D gene is possibly TRBD1 (6 bases). Germline V gives CDR1 MDHEN, CDR2 SYDVKM. This CDR3 is 14 amino acids long. The V end lost 1 base, the J end lost 11 bases, and 17 bases lay between the germline ends. The CDR3: CASSLLTGQQWAFF. CDR3 nucleotide sequence: TGTGCCAGCAGTTTATTGACCGGACAGCAGTGGGCTTTCTTT.

The chain uses TRBV5-4 and TRBJ2-1; possible D gene TRBD2, 6 bases. Trimming removed 0 bases at V and 7 bases at J, with 14 bases between. Germline loops: CDR1 SGHNT, CDR2 YYREEE (reference sequence). The CDR3 has 15 amino acids. The DNA for the CDR3 is TGTGCCAGCAGCTTGGACCCGGGGGAGTGGAATGAGCAGTTCTTC. Its protein product is CASSLDPGEWNEQFF.

The rearrangement links TRBV27 to TRBJ2-1, with 7 bases matching TRBD1. This CDR3 has 14 residues. Trimming cost V 3 bases and J 4 bases; bases outside gene matches: 3. Germline V gene lookup returns CDR1 MNHEY and CDR2 SMNVEV (reference sequence). CDR3 protein: CASSFRGQYNEQFF. The CDR3 nucleotides are TGTGCCAGCAGTTTCAGGGGACAGTACAATGAGCAGTTCTTC.

This clone was observed once. V usage is TRBV2 and J usage is TRBJ1-5; D is possibly TRBD1 (5 bases). This CDR3 contains 12 residues. The V gene's germline CDR1 is SNHLY and CDR2 FYNNEI. V lost 2 bases to trimming and J lost 11 bases, with 10 bases between them. Here the CDR3 DNA reads TGTGCCAGCAGTGAATATCAGGGAACCCAGCATTTT. This translates into CASSEYQGTQHF.

This clone was recorded once. The chain recombines TRBV10-3 with TRBJ2-3; unclear D gene. Germline loops: CDR1 ENHRY, CDR2 SYGVKD. This CDR3 comprises 13 residues. V was cut by 10 bases and J by 4 bases, with 15 bases left in between. The DNA for the CDR3 is TGTGCCACTTTCGTCGAGGAAGCAGATACGCAGTATTTT. Translated, it gives CATFVEEADTQYF.

This chain links TRBV21-1 with TRBJ2-3; the D call TRBD2 from the table was never checked on the DNA. TRBV21-1 is marked as a pseudogene. The CDR3 consists of 15 residues. The CDR3, as DNA: TGTGCCAGCAGCAAAGTGCGGACTAGCGCAGATACGCAGTATTTT. Encoded protein: CASSKVRTSADTQYF.

This clone was seen just once. The rearrangement uses TRBV2 and TRBJ1-4; D call uncertain. The CDR3 contains 15 residues. Per the germline V gene, CDR1 is SNHLY and CDR2 is FYNNEI. Trimming pared 4 bases from V and 4 bases from J, leaving 13 bases between. The CDR3 DNA reads as TGTGCCAGCAGTGCACAGCAGATTTATAATGAAAAACTGTTTTTT. Residues: CASSAQQIYNEKLFF.

The chain combines TRBV3-1 (or the pseudogene TRBV3-2) with TRBJ1-2; a weak D match, TRBD1 (6 bases). The germline gives CDR1 LGHDT, CDR2 YNNKEL (reference sequence). Trimming left V 5 bases short and J 4 bases short, with 14 bases between. The CDR3 extends over 14 amino acids. For the CDR3, the DNA is TGTGCCAGCAGCTCAGGGGTTCACTCCTATGGCTACACCTTC. It translates to CASSSGVHSYGYTF.

The V gene is TRBV3-1 (or the pseudogene TRBV3-2), the J gene TRBJ1-3; D gene ambiguous. Germline CDR1 LGHDT, CDR2 YNNKEL (reference sequence). The CDR3 contains 17 residues. V gave up 4 bases and J gave up 0 bases, with 16 bases separating them. CDR3 protein: CASSRSMSGSSGNTIYF. CDR3 in DNA: TGTGCCAGCAGCCGTAGTATGAGTGGGAGCTCTGGAAACACCATATATTTT.

A single count supports this clone. V gene TRBV12-5 combines with J gene TRBJ2-4, with D maybe TRBD2 (5 bases). Germline CDR1 LGHNT, CDR2 FRNRAP. The CDR3 has 12 amino acids. Deletions cut 2 bases from V and 9 bases from J, with 8 bases between. CDR3 nucleotides: TGTGCTAGTGGTTTGACTGAGGGCATTCAGTACTTC. It codes for CASGLTEGIQYF.

V usage is TRBV7-2 and J usage is TRBJ2-1, with 7 bases that match TRBD1. In germline, CDR1 is SGHTA, CDR2 FQGNSA. Germline trimming cut 6 bases from V and 3 bases from J; bases unmatched to any gene: 17. The CDR3 loop spans 18 amino acids. The DNA for the CDR3 is TGTGCCAGCAGTTACGTCCGGACAGGAAATACTTTCTACAATGAGCAGTTCTTC. Protein sequence: CASSYVRTGNTFYNEQFF.

The gene calls are TRBV7-9 and TRBJ2-1, with TRBD2 matching 8 bases. The V gene's germline CDR1 is SEHNR and CDR2 FQNEAQ (reference sequence). The J segment lost 5 bases and the V segment lost 2 bases, leaving 11 bases of the junction unmatched. The CDR3 spans 17 residues. The CDR3 DNA reads as TGTGCCAGCAGCTTACCCCGGGGGACTAGTGGGGACAATGAGCAGTTCTTC. Amino acids: CASSLPRGTSGDNEQFF.

This sequence joins TRBV19 and TRBJ1-3; D is unresolved. The CDR3 spans 15 residues. Germline V gene data show CDR1 as LNHDA and CDR2 as SQIVND (reference sequence). The V and J ends lost 4 bases and 0 bases respectively, with 10 bases between them. In DNA, the CDR3 is TGTGCCAGTAGTACTATAAGAGTCTCTGGAAACACCATATATTTT. It yields the protein CASSTIRVSGNTIYF.

In its sample, this clone was seen a few times. Other DNA sequences in the sample encode the same CDR3. The chain is built from TRBV5-1 and TRBJ2-7, with TRBD1 matching 8 bases. This CDR3 has 15 residues. Germline CDR1 is SGHRS and CDR2 is YFSETQ. After removal of 0 bases from V and 4 bases from J, the junction contained 6 bases not matched to a gene. The DNA for the CDR3 is TGCGCCAGCAGCTTGGGGCAGGGGGCATCGTACGAGCAGTACGTC. Its translation is CASSLGQGASYEQYV.

J is TRBJ2-5 and V is TRBV18; D is unresolved. This CDR3 comprises 15 residues. Trimming took 0 bases from V and 3 from J, leaving 11 bases between them. CDR1 is KGHSH and CDR2 is LQKENI in the germline V gene. The CDR3 nucleotides read TGTGCCAGCTCACCACCGTCCCCAGTCAAAGAGACCCAGTACTTC. This gives the protein CASSPPSPVKETQYF.

Comments on this clone: Within the sample, other DNA sequences also encode this same CDR3. V is TRBV19 and J is TRBJ2-6; D might be TRBD1 (6 bases). Germline values: CDR1 LNHDA, CDR2 SQIVND (reference sequence). The CDR3 length is 15 residues. The ends were cut back, 7 bases at V and 4 bases at J, with 14 bases in the middle. The CDR3: CASTRQGFGANVLTF. The CDR3 region has the DNA TGTGCCAGTACCCGCCAGGGGTTCGGGGCCAACGTCCTGACTTTC.

This clone came up once. The chain is built from TRBV19 and TRBJ2-3; 8 bases agree with TRBD2. Germline loops: CDR1 LNHDA, CDR2 SQIVND (reference sequence). Trimming cost V 3 bases and J 2 bases; bases outside gene matches: 1. This CDR3 comprises 14 residues. This CDR3 is CASSIGLATDTQYF. CDR3 in DNA: TGTGCCAGTAGTATCGGACTAGCCACAGATACGCAGTATTTT.

The V call is TRBV7-8, the J call TRBJ1-5; tentatively, D is TRBD1 (5 bases). Germline V lookup: CDR1 SGHVS, CDR2 FQNEAQ. Trimming took 3 bases from V and 2 from J, leaving 11 bases between them. The length of the CDR3 is 15 residues. The DNA of the CDR3 is TGTGCCAGCAGCTTCAGGGCTTCCGGCAATCAGCCCCAGCATTTT. Amino acids: CASSFRASGNQPQHF.

The rearrangement joins TRBV5-6 to TRBJ2-5; 8 nucleotides agree with TRBD2. Germline-derived CDR1 and CDR2 are SGHDT and YYEEEE. There are 15 residues in the CDR3. The V segment lost 4 bases and the J segment 5 bases; nucleotides outside the gene matches: 10. The CDR3 DNA reads TGTGCCAGCAGCAGTTCAGCGGGGGTATGGGAGACCCAGTACTTC. Protein product: CASSSSAGVWETQYF.